The next 8 T cell receptor beta chains were all read from a single sample in a study of a mutant IDH1 vaccine in newly diagnosed glioma. Time point noted: week 5, during vaccination. Doses comprised 300 ug of mutant IDH1 20-mer peptide each, plus topical imiquimod. The assay was immunoSEQ multiplex PCR, and TCRdb's table has in-frame clones only and misses some. The data contain 50,000 to 60,000 clones, roughly 78% of them singletons. Antigens for these TCRs are unknown. This sample comprised PBMCs, obtained from a glioma patient whose treatment included an IDH1 peptide vaccine. These receptors were taken from a man aged 45 to 65 with glioma.

The V and J genes are TRBV7-9 and TRBJ2-7; D may be TRBD1 (5 bases). V lost 0 bases, J lost 4 bases, and 16 bases lay in between. The CDR3 length is 16 residues. Germline V gene data show CDR1 as SEHNR and CDR2 as FQNEAQ (reference sequence). The CDR3 DNA follows: TGTGCCAGCAGCTTAGCAGGGCAGGGTTTCAATTACGAGCAGTACTTC. This gives the protein CASSLAGQGFNYEQYF.

This clone was found a few times. This sequence joins TRBV18 and TRBJ2-6, with D possibly matching TRBD2 (6 bases). This CDR3 has 16 amino acids. V lost 2 bases and J 4 bases, leaving 12 bases between the germline ends. Looked up from germline, CDR1 is KGHSH and CDR2 is LQKENI. The CDR3 DNA reads as TGTGCCAGCTCACCAGCGGGGTTGAGAGGGGCCAACGTCCTGACTTTC. This sequence encodes CASSPAGLRGANVLTF.

This chain connects TRBV19 to TRBJ1-5; D gene ambiguous. Germline CDR1 is LNHDA and CDR2 is SQIVND (reference sequence). The CDR3 is 15 residues long. V lost 6 bases, J lost 7 bases, and 19 bases lay in between. DNA for the CDR3: TGTGCCAGTAGGGTCGGTTTGGGAGTGGGACAGCCCCAGCATTTT. Encoded protein: CASRVGLGVGQPQHF.

A single count supports this clone. This rearrangement joins TRBV6-5 to TRBJ1-2; D might be TRBD1 (6 bases). The CDR3 runs to 13 residues. Trimming pared 5 bases from V and 1 base from J, leaving 8 bases between. Germline-derived CDR1 and CDR2 are MNHEY and SVGAGI. CDR3 sequence (DNA): TGTGCCAGCAGTATGGACAGTAACTATGGCTACACCTTC. Protein sequence: CASSMDSNYGYTF.

The chain employs TRBV11-3 and TRBJ2-1; a possible D gene is TRBD2 (6 bases). CDR1 and CDR2 from the germline V gene are SGHNT and YENEEA. Trimming removed 1 base at V and 2 bases at J, with 9 bases between. The length of the CDR3 is 15 residues. Here the CDR3 reads CASSLGGAAYNEQFF. CDR3 in DNA: TGTGCCAGCAGCTTAGGCGGGGCCGCCTACAATGAGCAGTTCTTC. The entire variable domain, with the rest obtained from reference TRBV11-3 and TRBJ2-1, is as follows: EAGVVQSPRYKIIEKKQPVAFWCNPISGHNTLYWYLQNLGQGPELLIRYENEEAVDDSQLPKDRFSAERLKGVDSTLKIQPAELGDSAVYLCASSLGGAAYNEQFFGPGTRLTVL.

The V gene is TRBV18, the J gene TRBJ1-1, with 8 nucleotides matching TRBD1. The CDR3 contains 14 residues. Trimming removed 5 bases from V and 1 base from J; junction bases left unmatched: 3. Germline CDR1 KGHSH, CDR2 LQKENI. CDR3 sequence (DNA): TGTGCCAGCTCATTTGGGACAGGGAACACTGAAGCTTTCTTT. Encoded protein: CASSFGTGNTEAFF.

The table lists this clone with a few counts. At one of its ends the junction is not consistent with the germline gene, which may arise from a read error. This chain connects TRBV15 to TRBJ1-1; the D gene is possibly TRBD1 (6 bases). Germline-derived CDR1 and CDR2 are LNHNV and YYDKDF (reference sequence). This CDR3 is built from 15 residues. The CDR3 DNA reads as TGTGCCACCAGCAGAGAGGAGAGGGTGAAACAGGGCCTCTCTTTT. Translating it yields CATSREERVKQGLSF.

The rearrangement joins TRBV6-1 to TRBJ2-3; D is perhaps TRBD2 (7 bases). In germline, CDR1 is MNHNS, CDR2 SASEGT. Trimming cost V 1 base and J 2 bases, with 10 bases left between them. The CDR3 totals 15 residues. The CDR3: CASSEGAGATDTQYF. The CDR3 DNA is TGTGCCAGCAGTGAAGGGGCGGGGGCCACAGATACGCAGTATTTT.